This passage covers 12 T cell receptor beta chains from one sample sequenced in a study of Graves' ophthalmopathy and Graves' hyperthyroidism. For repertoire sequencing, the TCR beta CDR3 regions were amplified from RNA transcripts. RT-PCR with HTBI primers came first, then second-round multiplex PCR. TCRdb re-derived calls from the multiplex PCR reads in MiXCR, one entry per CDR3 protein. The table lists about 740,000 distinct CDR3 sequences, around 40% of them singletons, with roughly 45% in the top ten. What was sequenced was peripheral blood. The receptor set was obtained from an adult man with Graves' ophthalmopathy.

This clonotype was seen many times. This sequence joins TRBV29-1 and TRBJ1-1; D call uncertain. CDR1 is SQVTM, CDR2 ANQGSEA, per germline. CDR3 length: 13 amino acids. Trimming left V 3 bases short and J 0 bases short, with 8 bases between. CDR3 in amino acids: CSVETGLNTEAFF. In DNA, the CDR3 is TGCAGCGTTGAGACGGGCTTGAACACTGAAGCTTTCTTT.

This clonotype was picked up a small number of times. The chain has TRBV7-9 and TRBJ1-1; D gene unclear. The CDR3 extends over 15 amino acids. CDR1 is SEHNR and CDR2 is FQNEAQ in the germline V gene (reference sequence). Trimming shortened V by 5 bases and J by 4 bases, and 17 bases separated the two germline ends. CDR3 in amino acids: CASSQVVGRVTEAFF. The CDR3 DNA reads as TGTGCCAGCAGCCAAGTTGTGGGGAGGGTCACTGAAGCTTTCTTT.

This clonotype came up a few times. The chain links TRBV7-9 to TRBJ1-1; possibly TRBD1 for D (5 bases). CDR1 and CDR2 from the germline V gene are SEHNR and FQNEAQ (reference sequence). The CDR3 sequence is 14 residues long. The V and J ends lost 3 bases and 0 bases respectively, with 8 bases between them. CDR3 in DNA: TGTGCCAGCAGCTTCGGGACCATGAACACTGAAGCTTTCTTT. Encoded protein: CASSFGTMNTEAFF.

In DNA, the CDR3 is TGCAGCGTTGAAGGTCGGACTCTTGATGGCTACACCTTC. It is translated as CSVEGRTLDGYTF. The J gene is TRBJ1-2, the V gene TRBV29-1, with unresolved D. V dropped 1 base and J dropped 6 bases, with 12 bases sitting between them. Germline CDR1 is SQVTM and CDR2 is ANQGSEA. This CDR3 has 13 residues.

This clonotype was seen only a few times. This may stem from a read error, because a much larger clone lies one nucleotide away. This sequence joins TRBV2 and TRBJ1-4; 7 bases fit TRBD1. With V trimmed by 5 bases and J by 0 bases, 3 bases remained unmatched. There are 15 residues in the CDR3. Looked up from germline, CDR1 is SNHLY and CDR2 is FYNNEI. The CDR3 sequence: CASSPGTATNEKLFF. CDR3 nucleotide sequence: TGTGCCAGCAGTCCCGGGACAGCAACTAATGAAAAACTGTTTTTT.

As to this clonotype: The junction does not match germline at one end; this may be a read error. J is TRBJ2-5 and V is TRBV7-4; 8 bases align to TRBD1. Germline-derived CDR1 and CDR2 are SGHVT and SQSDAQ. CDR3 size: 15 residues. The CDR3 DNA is TGTGCCAGCAGCCCCCGACAGGGGTACCAAGGGACCCAGTACTTC. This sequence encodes CASSPRQGYQGTQYF.

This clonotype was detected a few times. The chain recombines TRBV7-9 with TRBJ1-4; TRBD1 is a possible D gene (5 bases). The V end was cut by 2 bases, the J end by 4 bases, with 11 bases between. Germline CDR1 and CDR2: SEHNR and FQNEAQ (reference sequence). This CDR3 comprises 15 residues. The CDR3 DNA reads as TGTGCCAGCAGCTTAAGCCGCAGGGATAATGAAAAACTGTTTTTT. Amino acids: CASSLSRRDNEKLFF.

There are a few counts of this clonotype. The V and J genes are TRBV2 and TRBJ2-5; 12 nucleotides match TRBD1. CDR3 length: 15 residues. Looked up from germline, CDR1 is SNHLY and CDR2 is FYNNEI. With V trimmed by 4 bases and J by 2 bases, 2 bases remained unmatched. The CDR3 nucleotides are TGTGCCAGCAGTGGGGACAGGGGGCGACAAGAGACCCAGTACTTC. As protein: CASSGDRGRQETQYF.

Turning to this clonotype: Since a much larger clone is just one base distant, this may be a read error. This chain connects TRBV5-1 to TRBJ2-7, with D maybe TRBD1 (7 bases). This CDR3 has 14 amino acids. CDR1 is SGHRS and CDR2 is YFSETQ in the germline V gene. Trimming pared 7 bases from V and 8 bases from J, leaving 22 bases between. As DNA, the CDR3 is TGCGCCAGCCTGGCGACGGCAGGGGGGTACAAGCAGTACTTC. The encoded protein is CASLATAGGYKQYF.

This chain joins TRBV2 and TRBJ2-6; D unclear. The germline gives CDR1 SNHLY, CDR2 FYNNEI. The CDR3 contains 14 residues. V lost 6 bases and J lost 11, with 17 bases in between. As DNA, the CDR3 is TGTGCCAGCAGGGATGTAAGGGTAACCTACGTCCTGACTTTC. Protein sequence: CASRDVRVTYVLTF.

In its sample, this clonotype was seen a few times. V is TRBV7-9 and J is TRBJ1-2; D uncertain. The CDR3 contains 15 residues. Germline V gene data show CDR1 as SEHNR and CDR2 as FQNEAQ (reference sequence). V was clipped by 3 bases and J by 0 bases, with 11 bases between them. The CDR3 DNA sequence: TGTGCCAGCAGCTTGGCCGCGGTAACTAACTATGGCTACACCTTC. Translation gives CASSLAAVTNYGYTF. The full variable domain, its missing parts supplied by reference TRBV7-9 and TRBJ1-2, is DTGVSQNPRHKITKRGQNVTFRCDPISEHNRLYWYRQTLGQGPEFLTYFQNEAQLEKSRLLSDRFSAERPKGSFSTLEIQRTEQGDSAMYLCASSLAAVTNYGYTFGSGTRLTVV.

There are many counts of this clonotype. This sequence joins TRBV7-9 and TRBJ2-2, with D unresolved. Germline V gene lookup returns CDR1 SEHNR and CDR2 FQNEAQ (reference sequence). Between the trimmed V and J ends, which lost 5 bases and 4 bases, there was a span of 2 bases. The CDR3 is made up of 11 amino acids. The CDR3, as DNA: TGTGCCAGCAGCGTCACCGGGGAGCTGTTTTTT. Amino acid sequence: CASSVTGELFF.